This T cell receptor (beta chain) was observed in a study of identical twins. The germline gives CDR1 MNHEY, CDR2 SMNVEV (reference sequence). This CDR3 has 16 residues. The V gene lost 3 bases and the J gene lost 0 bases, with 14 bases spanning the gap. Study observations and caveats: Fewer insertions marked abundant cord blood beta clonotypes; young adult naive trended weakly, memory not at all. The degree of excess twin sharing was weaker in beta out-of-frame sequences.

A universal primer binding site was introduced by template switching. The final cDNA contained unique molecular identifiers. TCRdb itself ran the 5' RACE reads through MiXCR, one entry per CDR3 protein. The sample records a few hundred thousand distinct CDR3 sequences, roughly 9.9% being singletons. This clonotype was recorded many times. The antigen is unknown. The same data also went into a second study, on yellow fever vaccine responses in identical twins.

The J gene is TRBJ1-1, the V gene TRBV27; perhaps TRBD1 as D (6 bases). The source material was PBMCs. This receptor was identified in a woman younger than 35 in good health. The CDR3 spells CASSFNLNRVNTEAFF. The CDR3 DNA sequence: TGTGCCAGCAGTTTTAATCTCAACAGGGTGAACACTGAAGCTTTCTTT.